The 3 T cell receptor beta chains given below trace back to one sample, sequenced in a study of blood T cells in healthy people across ages. Through a sample-barcoded 5' primer and a J-beta primer mix, a second PCR was run for roughly 6 to 11 cycles. TCRdb re-called the 5' RACE reads with MiXCR, one entry per CDR3 protein. The sample has about 830,000 distinct CDR3 sequences; around 62% are singletons. The specimen sequenced was blood. The source of these receptors is a young man in good health.

The V and J genes are TRBV6-5 and TRBJ1-6; 8 bases align to TRBD1. The CDR3 is 16 residues long. Germline V gene sequence: CDR1 MNHEY, CDR2 SVGAGI. With 6 bases clipped from V and 3 bases from J, the junction kept 7 bases outside the gene matches. CDR3 in DNA: TGTGCCAGCAGATTACTTGGGACAGGCTATAATTCACCCCTCCACTTT. As protein: CASRLLGTGYNSPLHF.

There are a few counts of this clonotype. J is TRBJ2-3 and V is TRBV9; D possibly corresponds to TRBD2 (5 bases). Germline V lookup: CDR1 SGDLS, CDR2 YYNGEE. V was trimmed by 4 bases and J by 0 bases, leaving 12 bases between them. This CDR3 has 15 residues. The CDR3 DNA reads TGTGCCAGCAGCCCGCGGACTGATAGCACAGATACGCAGTATTTT. Its translation: CASSPRTDSTDTQYF.

This clonotype was counted only a few times. The V call is TRBV12-3 or TRBV12-4, the J call TRBJ2-5, with D possibly TRBD1 on 5 matching bases. Trimming cost V 5 bases and J 1 base, with 11 bases left between them. This CDR3 is built from 14 residues. CDR3 region: CASSPSDSQETQYF. The CDR3 DNA sequence: TGTGCCAGCAGTCCCTCCGACAGCCAAGAGACCCAGTACTTC.